The next 28 T cell receptor beta chains were all read from a single sample in a study of blood T cell repertoires in COVID-19. The protocol was immunoSEQ multiplex PCR, while the TCRdb copy is restricted to in-frame clones and leaves out a portion. Of about 75,000 clones in the sample, 84% are singletons; the top ten hold 20% to 25%. Sequencing was performed on peripheral blood. These receptors were collected from a woman between 45 and 60 years old with acute or convalescent COVID-19.

V usage is TRBV14 and J usage is TRBJ2-3; 10 bases are a match to TRBD1. The CDR3 consists of 13 residues. V shed 9 bases and J 5 bases; nucleotides not matched to a gene: 5. Germline values: CDR1 SGHDN, CDR2 FVKESK. The CDR3: CASSRDRGDTQYF. In DNA form, the CDR3 reads TGTGCCAGTTCCAGGGACAGGGGAGATACGCAGTATTTT.

The chain couples TRBV6-5 to TRBJ2-3, with a weak D call TRBD1 (5 bases). This CDR3 region has 15 residues. Looked up from germline, CDR1 is MNHEY and CDR2 is SVGAGI. Trimming removed 7 bases at V and 2 bases at J, with 16 bases between. The DNA of the CDR3 is TGTGCCAGCAAAGCAACACAGGTAACCACAGATACGCAGTATTTT. It codes for CASKATQVTTDTQYF.

This chain uses TRBV3-1 (or the pseudogene TRBV3-2) with TRBJ2-4; TRBD2 matches 11 bases. CDR3 length: 17 residues. The V and J ends lost 3 bases and 0 bases, in that order; junction bases with no gene match: 4. Germline V gene data show CDR1 as LGHDT and CDR2 as YNNKEL (reference sequence). The CDR3 coding sequence is TGTGCCAGCAGCCAGGGAGGACTAGCGGGAGCCAAAAACATTCAGTACTTC. Its protein product is CASSQGGLAGAKNIQYF.

The chain couples TRBV7-3 to TRBJ2-2, with 7 bases matching TRBD2. The CDR3 runs 15 residues. J was trimmed by 6 bases and V by 5 bases; bases with no gene match: 9. Germline V CDR1 and CDR2: SGHTA, FQGTGA. Here the CDR3 reads CASSLIRGVSGELFF. The CDR3 DNA is TGTGCCAGCAGCCTAATTCGGGGGGTCTCCGGGGAGCTGTTTTTT.

CDR3 protein: CASSDSPSPRKQSYEQYF. The CDR3 DNA reads TGTGCCAGCAGTGACTCCCCCTCCCCTAGGAAACAATCCTACGAGCAGTACTTC. The J gene is TRBJ2-7, the V gene TRBV6-4; no definite D call. The CDR3 loop spans 18 amino acids. V was trimmed by 0 bases and J by 1 base, leaving 19 bases between them. The germline V gene encodes CDR1 MRHNA and CDR2 SNTAGT.

The chain carries TRBV7-2 and TRBJ2-7; D possibly corresponds to TRBD2 (5 bases). The CDR3 has 16 residues. V dropped 5 bases and J dropped 4 bases, with 21 bases sitting between them. CDR1 and CDR2 from the germline V gene are SGHTA and FQGNSA. The CDR3 DNA reads TGTGCCAGCAGCCCGGGGTTTTTCAGGTCCCCTTACGAGCAGTACTTC. It codes for CASSPGFFRSPYEQYF.

CDR3 protein: CASSPAPGQGLSEQFF. CDR3 nucleotides: TGCGCCAGCAGTCCCGCCCCGGGACAGGGTCTGTCTGAGCAGTTCTTC. The chain is built from TRBV23-1 and TRBJ2-1; TRBD1 agrees at 9 bases. TRBV23-1 carries the ORF label, with uncertain function. Unmatched junction bases numbered 13, after V lost 4 bases and J lost 9 bases. The CDR3 consists of 16 residues.

V usage is TRBV20-1 and J usage is TRBJ2-5; 7 bases agree with TRBD1. CDR1 DFQATT and CDR2 SNEGSKA come from the germline V gene (reference sequence). Germline trimming cut 3 bases from V and 4 bases from J; bases unmatched to any gene: 2. CDR3 length: 12 amino acids. This CDR3 reads CSASSGGETQYF. The CDR3 bases are TGCAGTGCTAGTTCAGGGGGAGAGACCCAGTACTTC.

The chain couples TRBV19 to TRBJ1-5; no clear D gene. This CDR3 is 15 amino acids long. V lost 7 bases and J lost 1, with 14 bases in between. From germline, CDR1 is LNHDA and CDR2 SQIVND (reference sequence). The CDR3 here is CASKRERTSNQPQHF. In DNA, the CDR3 is TGTGCCAGTAAGAGGGAGAGAACCAGCAATCAGCCCCAGCATTTT.

The chain recombines TRBV29-1 with TRBJ1-1; D uncertain. V shed 1 base and J shed 0 bases, with 3 bases lying between them. The CDR3 sequence is 12 residues long. Per germline, CDR1 SQVTM and CDR2 ANQGSEA. The CDR3 nucleotides read TGCAGCGTTGAAGCAATGAACACTGAAGCTTTCTTT. Amino acid sequence: CSVEAMNTEAFF.

This clone was counted a single time. The gene calls are TRBV5-6 and TRBJ2-7; tentatively, D is TRBD1 (5 bases). The CDR3 is 13 amino acids. Germline loops: CDR1 SGHDT, CDR2 YYEEEE. Trimming took 3 bases from V and 2 from J, leaving 9 bases between them. This CDR3 reads CASSSRVTYEQYF. CDR3 coding DNA: TGTGCCAGCAGCTCCAGGGTAACCTACGAGCAGTACTTC.

This chain joins TRBV24-1 and TRBJ2-3, with 13 nucleotides matching TRBD2. Germline V lookup: CDR1 KGHDR, CDR2 SFDVKD. CDR3 length: 15 residues. V trimming: 6 bases; J trimming: 3 bases; junction bases outside the gene matches: 2. The CDR3 sequence is CATSTSGGATDTQYF. DNA for the CDR3: TGTGCCACCAGTACTAGCGGGGGGGCGACAGATACGCAGTATTTT.

This rearrangement joins TRBV28 to TRBJ2-5; 11 bases map to TRBD1. Trimming removed 2 bases from V and 5 bases from J; junction bases left unmatched: 7. The CDR3 covers 16 residues. The germline gives CDR1 MDHEN, CDR2 SYDVKM. CDR3 sequence (DNA): TGTGCCAGCAGTTTAGTCGGACAGGGGGCGATTGAGACCCAGTACTTC. Amino acid sequence: CASSLVGQGAIETQYF.

The chain combines TRBV4-2 with TRBJ2-5; weak D call: TRBD1 (6 bases). CDR3 length equals 15 residues. V was pared by 2 bases and J by 1 base, with 11 bases between. Germline CDR1 and CDR2: LGHNA and YNFKEQ. The CDR3 sequence: CASSQPTGPQETQYF. The CDR3 bases are TGTGCCAGCAGCCAACCCACAGGGCCCCAAGAGACCCAGTACTTC.

This clone was counted only a few times. The chain is built from TRBV19 and TRBJ1-2, with D perhaps TRBD1 (6 bases). Germline CDR1 and CDR2: LNHDA and SQIVND (reference sequence). The CDR3 totals 16 residues. Trimming removed 1 base from V and 8 bases from J, with 20 bases in between. The CDR3 is CASSIGFRGARGGYTF. The CDR3 region has the DNA TGTGCCAGTAGTATAGGATTCCGGGGGGCGCGTGGCGGCTACACCTTC.

V is TRBV12-3 or TRBV12-4 and J is TRBJ2-7, with D perhaps matching TRBD1 (7 bases). The ends were cut back, 7 bases at V and 6 bases at J, with 16 bases in the middle. The CDR3 length is 13 residues. The CDR3 protein is CASTPDRRGEQYF. The DNA of the CDR3 is TGTGCCAGCACCCCGGACAGGAGGGGCGAGCAGTACTTC.

The gene calls are TRBV7-9 and TRBJ2-7, with D unresolved. Trimming removed 1 base from V and 4 bases from J, with 8 bases in between. CDR1 is SEHNR, CDR2 FQNEAQ, per germline (reference sequence). The CDR3 spans 13 residues. The CDR3 coding sequence is TGTGCCAGCAGCTTAGTATGGAGTTACGAGCAGTACTTC. Amino acid sequence: CASSLVWSYEQYF.

The chain couples TRBV7-9 to TRBJ2-7; TRBD1 matches at 7 bases. This CDR3 comprises 17 residues. Germline V CDR1 and CDR2: SEHNR, FQNEAQ (reference sequence). The junction had 15 bases not matched to a gene; V was cut back by 4 bases and J by 3 bases. For the CDR3, the DNA is TGTGCCAGCAGCTCGACAGGGCCCAGGGCGGGTAGCTACGAGCAGTACTTC. It specifies CASSSTGPRAGSYEQYF.

The chain couples TRBV2 to TRBJ1-5; TRBD1 matches at 7 bases. This CDR3 is built from 13 residues. Germline V CDR1 and CDR2: SNHLY, FYNNEI. V lost 6 bases and J lost 4; bases outside the gene matches: 3. CDR3 sequence (DNA): TGTGCCAGCAGGGACAGGACAAATCAGCCCCAGCATTTT. Translation: CASRDRTNQPQHF.

The J gene is TRBJ1-1, the V gene TRBV5-1; no firm D call. Germline loops: CDR1 SGHRS, CDR2 YFSETQ. This CDR3 has 14 residues. The V end was cut by 0 bases, the J end by 5 bases, with 11 bases between. The DNA of the CDR3 is TGCGCCAGCAGCTTGGCCGCGGCTGCAACTGAAGCTTTCTTT. Protein: CASSLAAAATEAFF.

This clone was seen only a few times. The chain employs TRBV7-6 and TRBJ1-3; unclear D gene. The CDR3 spans 15 residues. The germline gives CDR1 SGHVS, CDR2 FNYEAQ. The V end lost 5 bases, the J end lost 0 bases, and 11 bases lay between the germline ends. The CDR3 bases are TGTGCCAGCAGCCCACGCCGAGGCTCTGGAAACACCATATATTTT. Translating gives CASSPRRGSGNTIYF.

The sample holds a few counts of this clone. The chain has TRBV19 and TRBJ2-7, with D perhaps matching TRBD1 (6 bases). Trimming pared 6 bases from V and 3 bases from J, leaving 21 bases between. The CDR3 spans 16 residues. Germline V gene lookup returns CDR1 LNHDA and CDR2 SQIVND (reference sequence). The CDR3 coding sequence is TGTGCCAGTAGCCCTCGTTGGGGCAGGGGAAGCTACGAGCAGTACTTC. Encoded protein: CASSPRWGRGSYEQYF.

The count of this clone is one. The gene calls are TRBV7-6 and TRBJ2-2; D uncertain. The V and J ends lost 2 bases and 4 bases respectively, with 11 bases between them. Germline assignment: CDR1 SGHVS and CDR2 FNYEAQ. The CDR3 is 15 residues long. CDR3: CASSLYVMATGELFF. The CDR3 nucleotides are TGTGCCAGCAGCTTATACGTCATGGCCACCGGGGAGCTGTTTTTT.

In this sample, this clone turned up once. The chain links TRBV24-1 to TRBJ2-5; weak D call: TRBD2 (5 bases). The CDR3 is 15 amino acids. V lost 2 bases and J 3 bases, leaving 12 bases between the germline ends. The germline gives CDR1 KGHDR, CDR2 SFDVKD. CDR3 nucleotides: TGTGCCACCAGTGATTCCCGTCAGAGGGAAGAGACCCAGTACTTC. Its translation is CATSDSRQREETQYF.

The chain links TRBV6-6 to TRBJ1-3; possibly TRBD1 for D (6 bases). The CDR3 is made up of 13 amino acids. Trimming took off 6 bases at V and 1 base at J, with 7 bases between the two ends. Germline CDR1 and CDR2: MNHNY and SVGAGI (reference sequence). In DNA form, the CDR3 reads TGTGCCAGCAGCAGGGGATCTGGAAACACCATATATTTT. Translating it yields CASSRGSGNTIYF.

A few counts support this clone. V usage is TRBV3-1 (or the pseudogene TRBV3-2) and J usage is TRBJ1-6; the D gene is possibly TRBD1 (5 bases). CDR3 length equals 20 residues. Trimming took off 4 bases at V and 0 bases at J, with 22 bases between the two ends. The V gene's germline CDR1 is LGHDT and CDR2 YNNKEL (reference sequence). DNA for the CDR3: TGTGCCAGCAGCCGCCGACAGAAAGCCTTCTACAGCTCCTATAATTCACCCCTCCACTTT. As protein: CASSRRQKAFYSSYNSPLHF.

The chain employs TRBV5-4 and TRBJ1-2; 8 nucleotides agree with TRBD1. The V gene's germline CDR1 is SGHNT and CDR2 YYREEE (reference sequence). The junction had 2 bases not matched to a gene; V was cut back by 6 bases and J by 4 bases. This CDR3 is built from 12 residues. The CDR3 region has the DNA TGTGCCAGCAAACAGGGGGGCTATGGCTACACCTTC. It is translated as CASKQGGYGYTF.

This clone was seen just once. The rearrangement uses TRBV5-4 and TRBJ2-2; D might be TRBD2 (7 bases). CDR1 and CDR2 (germline): SGHNT, YYREEE (reference sequence). Deletions cut 4 bases from V and 1 base from J, with 11 bases between. The CDR3 runs 15 residues. The CDR3 sequence is CASSAGGLNTGELFF. CDR3 nucleotide sequence: TGTGCCAGCAGCGCCGGGGGGCTGAACACCGGGGAGCTGTTTTTT. Looking up the rest from reference TRBV5-4 and TRBJ2-2 gives the full variable domain: ETGVTQSPTHLIKTRGQQVTLRCSSQSGHNTVSWYQQALGQGPQFIFQYYREEENGRGNFPPRFSGLQFPNYSSELNVNALELDDSALYLCASSAGGLNTGELFFGEGSRLTVL.